The 19 T cell receptor beta chains listed next were all sequenced from one sample in a study of radiation and T cells in renal cell carcinoma (dated by TCRdb to the early 2020s). The library was prepared using the immunoSEQ multiplex PCR assay. TCRdb's version of the immuneACCESS table is confined to in-frame rearrangements and falls short of the full clone set. An unresolved V gene accounts for under half of the shortfall where checked; the remainder is of unknown origin. The table for this sample lists around 95,000 clones; around 84% of them were counted only once. The biggest ten clones account for 7.2% of the sample. Taken with the paper, the label for time point translates to: blood 4 weeks post-SBRT, at nephrectomy. In the paper's terms, the treatment or condition label means: 15 Gy SBRT to primary tumor, nephrectomy 4 weeks later. The sample here was blood, taken from a patient whose treatment included radiotherapy and nephrectomy. The receptors originated from a man between 60 and 75 years old with renal cell carcinoma.

This clone was picked up one time. The chain joins TRBV5-4 to TRBJ1-4; 7 bases align to TRBD1. CDR1 is SGHNT, CDR2 YYREEE, per germline (reference sequence). Trimming cost V 3 bases and J 8 bases; bases outside gene matches: 13. The CDR3 runs to 16 residues. CDR3 in amino acids: CASSSNRQGGREKLFF. The CDR3 DNA reads TGTGCCAGCAGCTCTAACCGGCAGGGGGGGAGGGAAAAACTGTTTTTT. Looking up the rest from reference TRBV5-4 and TRBJ1-4 gives the full variable domain: ETGVTQSPTHLIKTRGQQVTLRCSSQSGHNTVSWYQQALGQGPQFIFQYYREEENGRGNFPPRFSGLQFPNYSSELNVNALELDDSALYLCASSSNRQGGREKLFFGSGTQLSVL.

A remark on this clone: The germline gene is not matched at one end of the junction; a read error may be the cause. The chain employs TRBV7-9 and TRBJ1-3; D unresolved. Per the germline V gene, CDR1 is SEHNR and CDR2 is FQNEAQ (reference sequence). This CDR3 is built from 12 residues. CDR3: CASSFSENTIYF. For the CDR3, the DNA is TGTGCCAGCAGCTTCTCTGAAAACACCATATATTTT.

The chain combines TRBV6-1 with TRBJ1-6, with D possibly being TRBD1 (6 bases). The CDR3 is 15 amino acids. Germline values: CDR1 MNHNS, CDR2 SASEGT. With 0 bases removed from V and 9 bases from J, the gap between germline ends came to 12 bases. The CDR3 loop reads CASSEAPGVASPLHF. The DNA of the CDR3 is TGTGCCAGCAGTGAAGCGCCAGGGGTAGCTTCACCCCTCCACTTT.

The V call is TRBV28, the J call TRBJ1-2; the D gene is possibly TRBD1 (6 bases). This CDR3 has 13 residues. Between the trimmed V and J ends, which lost 4 bases and 8 bases, there was a span of 14 bases. Germline lookup yields CDR1 MDHEN and CDR2 SYDVKM. Written as DNA, the CDR3 is TGTGCCAGCAGTTCCCCGACAGGAAGCGGCTACACCTTC. Its translation is CASSSPTGSGYTF.

The chain links TRBV19 to TRBJ1-4; a possible D gene is TRBD1 (5 bases). Germline CDR1 and CDR2: LNHDA and SQIVND (reference sequence). V gave up 7 bases and J gave up 7 bases, with 19 bases separating them. The CDR3 runs to 15 residues. The CDR3: CASNRGNMRGEKLFF. The CDR3 coding sequence is TGTGCCAGTAACCGGGGCAACATGAGGGGTGAAAAACTGTTTTTT.

This clone was observed a few times. The chain links TRBV11-2 to TRBJ1-4, with a possible D match to TRBD1 (6 bases). V was shortened by 3 bases and J by 8 bases, with 16 bases between the two germline ends. Per the germline V gene, CDR1 is SGHAT and CDR2 is FQNNGV. This CDR3 region has 15 residues. CDR3 DNA: TGTGCCAGCAGCTTTTCACAGGGAATACAGGAAAAACTGTTTTTT. It translates to CASSFSQGIQEKLFF.

The CDR3 region is CASSHGETYEQYF. CDR3 nucleotide sequence: TGTGCCAGCAGCCACGGCGAGACCTACGAGCAGTACTTC. V is TRBV27 and J is TRBJ2-7; D is undetermined. CDR3 length: 13 residues. Trimming left V 6 bases short and J 2 bases short, with 11 bases between. Germline V gene lookup returns CDR1 MNHEY and CDR2 SMNVEV (reference sequence).

This clone was counted a single time. The chain recombines TRBV28 with TRBJ2-5; D tentatively reads TRBD1 or TRBD2 (5 bases each). Germline-derived CDR1 and CDR2 are MDHEN and SYDVKM. V was clipped by 3 bases and J by 2 bases, with 13 bases between them. The CDR3 consists of 15 residues. The CDR3 coding sequence is TGTGCCAGCAGTTTCGGCCGGGGCGGTCAAGAGACCCAGTACTTC. As protein: CASSFGRGGQETQYF.

This clone was detected a few times. V is TRBV5-1 and J is TRBJ2-7; TRBD2 is a possible D gene (6 bases). The CDR3 extends over 15 amino acids. Trimming took 4 bases from V and 6 from J, leaving 20 bases between them. Per the germline V gene, CDR1 is SGHRS and CDR2 is YFSETQ. The CDR3 bases are TGCGCCAGCAGCCCAGGCGGGGCTCTAGGGAGCGAGCAGTACTTC. Protein product: CASSPGGALGSEQYF.

The chain uses TRBV4-1 and TRBJ1-5; D gene ambiguous. With 2 bases removed from V and 4 bases from J, the gap between germline ends came to 6 bases. Germline V gene lookup returns CDR1 MGHRA and CDR2 YSYEKL. The CDR3 sequence is 13 residues long. The CDR3 loop is CASSQWANQPQHF. CDR3 DNA sequence: TGCGCCAGCAGCCAATGGGCGAATCAGCCCCAGCATTTT.

The chain recombines TRBV10-2 with TRBJ2-2, with D possibly called TRBD1 or TRBD2 (5 bases each). V was cut by 3 bases and J by 8 bases, with 16 bases left in between. The CDR3 is 15 residues long. Germline V gene lookup returns CDR1 WSHSY and CDR2 SAAADI. The CDR3 loop reads CASSDETVRTGELFF. The CDR3 bases are TGCGCCAGCAGTGATGAGACAGTGAGGACTGGGGAGCTGTTTTTT.

The rearrangement uses TRBV30 and TRBJ2-1; no definite D call. V was shortened by 2 bases and J by 7 bases, with 9 bases between the two germline ends. Germline CDR1 GTSNPN, CDR2 SVGIG (reference sequence). The CDR3 totals 12 residues. The CDR3, as DNA: TGTGCCTGGAGTCCAGTTTTGAATGAGCAGTTCTTC. Its protein product is CAWSPVLNEQFF.

The V call is TRBV4-1, the J call TRBJ2-1; 9 nucleotides align to TRBD1. CDR1 and CDR2 from the germline V gene are MGHRA and YSYEKL. V lost 0 bases and J lost 4; bases outside the gene matches: 1. CDR3 length: 15 residues. DNA of the CDR3: TGCGCCAGCAGCCAAGAGGGACAGGGATACAATGAGCAGTTCTTC. This translates into CASSQEGQGYNEQFF.

This chain links TRBV5-1 with TRBJ2-7, with 13 bases matching TRBD2. Germline V gene data show CDR1 as SGHRS and CDR2 as YFSETQ. V was pared by 4 bases and J by 2 bases, with 9 bases of the junction left unmatched. The CDR3 has 17 residues. CDR3 in amino acids: CASSPSGTSGAAYEQYF. In DNA, the CDR3 is TGCGCCAGCAGCCCGTCCGGGACTAGCGGGGCAGCCTACGAGCAGTACTTC. Looking up the rest from reference TRBV5-1 and TRBJ2-7 gives the full variable domain: KAGVTQTPRYLIKTRGQQVTLSCSPISGHRSVSWYQQTPGQGLQFLFEYFSETQRNKGNFPGRFSGRQFSNSRSEMNVSTLELGDSALYLCASSPSGTSGAAYEQYFGPGTRLTVT.

J is TRBJ2-7 and V is TRBV9; 11 positions agree with TRBD1. The CDR3 is made up of 15 amino acids. CDR1 is SGDLS, CDR2 YYNGEE, per germline. The ends lost 4 bases at V and 0 bases at J; junction bases unmatched: 3. In DNA form, the CDR3 reads TGTGCCAGCAGCCAGGGACAGGGGGTCTCCTACGAGCAGTACTTC. Protein: CASSQGQGVSYEQYF.

The chain is built from TRBV6-5 and TRBJ2-6; D is ambiguous. The CDR3 runs to 15 residues. From germline, CDR1 is MNHEY and CDR2 SVGAGI. Trimming stripped 0 bases from V and 0 bases from J, with 3 bases between. The CDR3 loop is CASSYSPSGANVLTF. CDR3 bases: TGTGCCAGCAGTTACTCCCCCTCTGGGGCCAACGTCCTGACTTTC.

The V and J genes are TRBV28 and TRBJ1-1; D is uncertain. V dropped 2 bases and J dropped 0 bases, with 10 bases sitting between them. Germline V gene lookup returns CDR1 MDHEN and CDR2 SYDVKM. This CDR3 region has 15 residues. The CDR3 DNA is TGTGCCAGCAGTTTAAGTTCGTCGGTGAACACTGAAGCTTTCTTT. It translates to CASSLSSSVNTEAFF.

This clone came up once. The V call is TRBV27, the J call TRBJ1-2, with 7 bases aligning to TRBD1. J lost 6 bases, V lost 1 base, and 5 bases had no gene match. Germline V gene sequence: CDR1 MNHEY, CDR2 SMNVEV (reference sequence). The CDR3 extends over 14 amino acids. This chain's CDR3 is CASSLLAGQHGYTF. CDR3 coding DNA: TGTGCCAGCAGTTTATTGGCGGGACAGCATGGCTACACCTTC.

V is TRBV6-1 and J is TRBJ1-1, with D unresolved. The CDR3 is made up of 13 amino acids. CDR1 is MNHNS and CDR2 is SASEGT in the germline V gene. V lost 5 bases and J lost 0, with 7 bases in between. This chain's CDR3 is CASSQNLNTEAFF. CDR3 DNA: TGTGCCAGCAGTCAGAACTTGAACACTGAAGCTTTCTTT.